Listed below are T cell receptor beta chains from one sample, sequenced in a study of memory B cells and T cells in multiple sclerosis. Generated by immunoSEQ multiplex PCR, the TCRdb table keeps only in-frame clones and is missing some. The sample yields over 35,000 clones, roughly 87% seen once. Their cognate antigens are unknown. Material: PBMCs from blood kept in culture. Every receptor here comes from a human donor with multiple sclerosis. CDR3s include the opening cysteine and the closing phenylalanine or tryptophan. The order of the fields is J gene, V gene, CDR3 protein.

TRBJ1-6,TRBV6-1,CAIQITGVNNSPLHF
TRBJ1-1,TRBV7-9,CASSRGTEGTEAFF
TRBJ2-5,TRBV6-1,CASSVLRETQYF
TRBJ2-3,TRBV16,CASSQSSGQGSDTQYF
TRBJ2-5,TRBV7-9,CASSGLNEETQYF
TRBJ1-2,TRBV2,CASSHPEPYGYTF
TRBJ1-2,TRBV7-9,CASSPGQFNYGYTF
TRBJ2-3,TRBV27,CASSFIGSPTDTQYF
TRBJ1-4,TRBV28,CATEWGQGAREKLFF
TRBJ2-3,TRBV4-3,CASSQEVPSGALSSTDTQYF
TRBJ1-5,TRBV5-6,CASSSRTGGQPQHF
TRBJ2-3,TRBV1,CTTTGLADTQYF
TRBJ1-2,TRBV5-6,CASRTFRDRALYGYTF
TRBJ1-2,TRBV19,CASSTRPQTFDYGYTF
TRBJ1-3,TRBV5-1,CASSPGNSGNTIYF
TRBJ2-3,TRBV2,CASRWDSTDTQYF
TRBJ2-7,TRBV5-4,CASSYRGLSRASYEQYF
TRBJ1-3,TRBV2,CASRTGIFSGNTIYF
TRBJ2-5,TRBV18,CASSLPGLAAETQYF
TRBJ1-4,TRBV5-1,CASSFRVPVDNNEKLFF
TRBJ2-7,TRBV27,CASSGTGDYEQYF
TRBJ1-2,TRBV7-9,CASSSYRQESVGYTF
TRBJ1-3,TRBV7-9,CASSSGQGASGNTIYF
TRBJ2-7,TRBV13,CASSLGQGHEQYF
TRBJ1-5,TRBV5-6,CASFTRDRYFSNQPQHF
TRBJ1-2,TRBV7-2,CASSLGRVRGYTF
TRBJ1-6,TRBV6-5,CASTPQSGGGSPLHF
TRBJ2-7,TRBV27,CASSRSGTGLSYEQYF
TRBJ2-1,TRBV11-3,CASSLAGGREQFF
TRBJ2-7,TRBV6-6,CASRPGTDPQSYEQYF
TRBJ2-2,TRBV11-2,CASSSSGRGGTGELFF
TRBJ1-2,TRBV5-5,CASSFSGTPNYGYTF
TRBJ2-3,TRBV9,CASSPSGLGADTQYF
TRBJ2-1,TRBV4-2,CASSLRTSGGSTYNEQFF
TRBJ1-1,TRBV10-3,CAISEQGGGTEAFF
TRBJ2-5,TRBV11-2,CASSPRLAGGLQETQYF
TRBJ2-5,TRBV12-2,CASRLVEEETQYF
TRBJ2-2,TRBV11-2,CASSPRTSGELFF
TRBJ1-2,TRBV11-1,CASSNSSKAGKIYGYTF
TRBJ2-3,TRBV7-3,CASSWGTGGIDTQYF
TRBJ1-1,TRBV28,CASSQWTGRDTEAFF
TRBJ2-2,TRBV5-1,CASTLGVGELFF
TRBJ1-1,TRBV6-6,CASSYRDRGTEAFF
TRBJ2-1,TRBV10-3,CAISEKDNEQFF
TRBJ1-4,TRBV2,CASKRGQREEKLFF
TRBJ2-7,TRBV10-3,CAISESVTGGGYEQYF
TRBJ2-7,TRBV7-2,CASSLGGGGAYEQYF
TRBJ1-2,TRBV15,CATSRNRGLNYGYTF
TRBJ2-7,TRBV10-3,CAISAKRTDYEQYF
TRBJ2-2,TRBV5-1,CASQGEGAGELFF
TRBJ1-2,TRBV15,CATSPSTRGYGYTF
TRBJ2-5,TRBV2,CASIRRQGQETQYF
TRBJ1-1,TRBV30,CAWSAKTPEAFF
TRBJ1-5,TRBV4-3,CASSQDNGGGNQPQHF
TRBJ2-3,TRBV11-3,CASSSGGGRRPDTQYF